Presented here are 21 T cell receptor beta chains from one specimen sequenced in a study of blood T cell repertoires in COVID-19 (dated by TCRdb to 2019 to 2021). The receptor library was made with the immunoSEQ multiplex PCR assay. TCRdb stores this immuneACCESS table with in-frame sequences only. Part of the clones is absent; in the studies checked, under half of the shortfall reflects unresolved V genes, and no reason is known for the rest. This sample lists some 320,000 clones; roughly 85% were detected once. The ten most abundant clones make up around 1.8% of the sample. Source material: PBMCs or T cells enriched from blood (not recorded which). Receptor source: a young woman who had been exposed to COVID-19.

The J gene is TRBJ2-2, the V gene TRBV19; possibly TRBD1 for D (6 bases). Trimming stripped 4 bases from V and 6 bases from J, with 12 bases between. Germline lookup yields CDR1 LNHDA and CDR2 SQIVND (reference sequence). The CDR3 extends over 14 amino acids. The CDR3 DNA is TGTGCCAGTAGTACAATACAGGGTTCCGGGGAGCTGTTTTTT. Translated: CASSTIQGSGELFF.

V and J are TRBV12-3 or TRBV12-4 and TRBJ1-1, with TRBD1 identical over 7 bases. J gave up 7 bases and V 5 bases, and 7 bases lay outside the gene matches. CDR3 size: 13 residues. The CDR3, as DNA: TGTGCCAGCAGTAATGACAGGGTGCGTGAAGCTTTCTTT. Translation: CASSNDRVREAFF.

The V and J genes are TRBV7-3 and TRBJ1-6, with 9 bases fitting TRBD1. Per the germline V gene, CDR1 is SGHTA and CDR2 is FQGTGA. This CDR3 has 15 residues. Trimming took 3 bases from V and 7 from J; bases not matched to a gene: 4. The CDR3 DNA follows: TGTGCCAGCAGCTTCGGTGGACAGGGGAATTCACCCCTCCACTTT. Amino acid sequence: CASSFGGQGNSPLHF.

There are a few counts of this clone. This chain links TRBV3-1 (or the pseudogene TRBV3-2) with TRBJ1-2, with D tentatively TRBD1 (5 bases). The germline V and J ends were trimmed by 1 base and 6 bases, with 18 bases remaining between them. There are 16 residues in the CDR3. Germline-derived CDR1 and CDR2 are LGHDT and YNNKEL (reference sequence). CDR3 region: CASSQVLLSAGNGYTF. The CDR3 DNA follows: TGTGCCAGCAGCCAAGTCCTCCTCTCGGCAGGGAATGGCTACACCTTC.

The chain carries TRBV2 and TRBJ2-7, with TRBD2 matching over 7 bases. Trimming cost V 8 bases and J 3 bases; bases outside gene matches: 10. This CDR3 has 14 amino acids. CDR1 and CDR2 from the germline V gene are SNHLY and FYNNEI. The CDR3 loop is CASGLADLSYEQYF. CDR3 in DNA: TGTGCCAGCGGGCTAGCGGATCTAAGCTACGAGCAGTACTTC.

The genes are TRBV11-2 and TRBJ2-1; 8 bases fit TRBD2. V was pared by 0 bases and J by 1 base, with 5 bases of the junction left unmatched. Germline assignment: CDR1 SGHAT and CDR2 FQNNGV. CDR3 length: 17 amino acids. The CDR3 DNA follows: TGTGCCAGCAGCTTAGATTCCCGGGGGGGGTCCTACAATGAGCAGTTCTTC. Protein product: CASSLDSRGGSYNEQFF.

The chain links TRBV21-1 to TRBJ1-2; the D call in the table, TRBD1, was not verified against the DNA. TRBV21-1 is assigned pseudogene status. The CDR3 length is 16 residues. The DNA for the CDR3 is TGTGCCAGCAGCCTACTTCCGGGACAGGGGGCTGATGGCTACACCTTC. It yields the protein CASSLLPGQGADGYTF.

The J gene is TRBJ2-5, the V gene TRBV2; the D is unclear. Trimming pared 1 base from V and 2 bases from J, leaving 11 bases between. The CDR3 contains 15 residues. Germline CDR1 and CDR2: SNHLY and FYNNEI. The CDR3 coding sequence is TGTGCCAGCAGTGAAGGATTTGCAGGACAAGAGACCCAGTACTTC. This encodes CASSEGFAGQETQYF.

The chain has TRBV21-1 and TRBJ2-7; the tabulated D call, TRBD1, remains unverified against the DNA. TRBV21-1 is a known pseudogene. This CDR3 spans 14 amino acids. In DNA, the CDR3 is TGTGCCAGCAGCCGTGGGGACACAGCCTACGAGCAGTACTTC. Its translation is CASSRGDTAYEQYF.

The chain links TRBV30 to TRBJ2-1; D is ambiguous. CDR1 GTSNPN and CDR2 SVGIG come from the germline V gene (reference sequence). Trimming cost V 2 bases and J 9 bases, with 8 bases left between them. The CDR3 sequence is 11 residues long. CDR3 in DNA: TGTGCCTGGAGTATTCGCAGTGAGCAGTTCTTC. It is translated as CAWSIRSEQFF.

The chain combines TRBV27 with TRBJ1-2; a possible D gene is TRBD1 (5 bases). The CDR3 length is 13 residues. Germline CDR1 is MNHEY and CDR2 is SMNVEV (reference sequence). Between the trimmed V and J ends, which lost 4 bases and 4 bases, there was a span of 10 bases. CDR3 DNA: TGTGCCAGCAGTTCTAACAGGCTCTATGGCTACACCTTC. This gives the protein CASSSNRLYGYTF.

J is TRBJ2-7 and V is TRBV5-1; TRBD1 agrees at 8 bases. The CDR3 contains 15 residues. Germline CDR1 SGHRS, CDR2 YFSETQ. Trimming removed 4 bases from V and 4 bases from J; junction bases left unmatched: 10. The CDR3: CASSPSTGGIYEQYF. The CDR3 DNA reads as TGCGCCAGCAGCCCTTCAACAGGGGGTATATACGAGCAGTACTTC.

This chain uses TRBV7-2 with TRBJ2-5; D is unresolved. The germline V gene has CDR1 SGHTA and CDR2 FQGNSA. The V and J ends lost 1 base and 5 bases respectively, with 11 bases between them. The CDR3 contains 14 residues. The CDR3 spells CASSLDARKETQYF. The CDR3 region has the DNA TGTGCCAGCAGCTTAGATGCCAGGAAGGAGACCCAGTACTTC.

The table lists this clone with a count of one. The chain recombines TRBV5-6 with TRBJ2-7; D may be TRBD2 (5 bases). V lost 6 bases, J lost 3 bases, and 16 bases lay in between. The CDR3 has 14 residues. Germline V lookup: CDR1 SGHDT, CDR2 YYEEEE. The CDR3 spells CASIRIGLIYEQYF. CDR3 bases: TGTGCCAGCATAAGGATCGGACTGATCTACGAGCAGTACTTC. The complete variable domain, with remaining parts taken from reference TRBV5-6 and TRBJ2-7, reads DAGVTQSPTHLIKTRGQQVTLRCSPKSGHDTVSWYQQALGQGPQFIFQYYEEEERQRGNFPDRFSGHQFPNYSSELNVNALLLGDSALYLCASIRIGLIYEQYFGPGTRLTVT.

V is TRBV5-6 and J is TRBJ1-5, with D hard to call. CDR3 length: 14 residues. V lost 2 bases and J lost 3, with 9 bases in between. Looked up from germline, CDR1 is SGHDT and CDR2 is YYEEEE. CDR3 nucleotide sequence: TGTGCCAGCAGCTTTTCGGGAGTCAATCAGCCCCAGCATTTT. Translating it yields CASSFSGVNQPQHF.

V gene TRBV6-5 combines with J gene TRBJ1-5, with unresolved D. CDR1 and CDR2 (germline): MNHEY, SVGAGI. Trimming pared 2 bases from V and 3 bases from J, leaving 8 bases between. This CDR3 contains 14 residues. The CDR3 loop reads CASSYASDNQPQHF. CDR3 DNA: TGTGCCAGCAGTTACGCCTCAGACAATCAGCCCCAGCATTTT.

This chain connects TRBV2 to TRBJ2-7; the D is unclear. Per the germline V gene, CDR1 is SNHLY and CDR2 is FYNNEI. The V gene lost 10 bases and the J gene lost 3 bases, with 19 bases spanning the gap. The CDR3 sequence is 14 residues long. CDR3 nucleotides: TGTGCCATCCGCCCGGTGGGCCAACTCTACGAGCAGTACTTC. Translating gives CAIRPVGQLYEQYF.

CDR3 sequence reads: CASSFISGTQYF. The CDR3, as DNA: TGTGCCAGCAGCTTTATCTCCGGGACCCAGTACTTC. The V call is TRBV7-8, the J call TRBJ2-5; D gene uncertain. Germline CDR1 SGHVS, CDR2 FQNEAQ. The CDR3 is made up of 12 amino acids. V was trimmed by 3 bases and J by 7 bases, leaving 9 bases between them.

The chain links TRBV3-1 (or the pseudogene TRBV3-2) to TRBJ2-3; 10 bases map to TRBD2. The J segment lost 6 bases and the V segment lost 1 base, leaving 1 base of the junction unmatched. The CDR3 length is 14 residues. CDR1 is LGHDT and CDR2 is YNNKEL in the germline V gene (reference sequence). The CDR3: CASSQAAGGDTQYF. CDR3 coding DNA: TGTGCCAGCAGCCAAGCAGCGGGGGGGGATACGCAGTATTTT.

The rearrangement joins TRBV29-1 to TRBJ1-5, with a possible D match to TRBD1 (6 bases). The CDR3 contains 13 residues. Trimming pared 6 bases from V and 5 bases from J, leaving 14 bases between. CDR1 and CDR2 from the germline V gene are SQVTM and ANQGSEA. CDR3 loop: CSVAPNRDQPQHF. The CDR3 bases are TGCAGCGTCGCACCTAACAGGGATCAGCCCCAGCATTTT.

The chain couples TRBV28 to TRBJ2-5; D not certain. In germline, CDR1 is MDHEN, CDR2 SYDVKM. The CDR3 has 14 residues. With 3 bases removed from V and 3 bases from J, the gap between germline ends came to 11 bases. This CDR3 is CASSLGSTEETQYF. The DNA of the CDR3 is TGTGCCAGCAGTTTGGGCTCTACCGAAGAGACCCAGTACTTC.